This T cell receptor (beta chain) originates from a study of monozygotic twins with cystic fibrosis (dated by TCRdb to the early 2020s). Turning to the overall study: Barcoded libraries were made from roughly 2.8 micrograms of fragmented DNA using about 14 PCR cycles. On the day blood was drawn, the twins' weight-for-height and FEVPerc (FEV1 disease centile) were ranked against those of the 800 to 1,100 cohort participants. Data for three of the twin pairs had been reported previously in another context. TCR beta repertoires were compared within and between 16 monozygotic twin pairs with cystic fibrosis so that genetic influence on V and J gene usage could be assessed. The cohort comprised ten female and six male twin pairs aged 2.0 to 36.4 years, median roughly 8.8 years, mostly children and adolescents. The research as a whole found: V gene usage was most similar to the co-twin for 13 of 16 pairs, and J usage for 8 of 16 pairs, suggesting genetic constraints. Simpson clonality was found to be generally low (median approximately 0.0094), suggesting a naive-dominated repertoire, although higher clonality was observed in the most severely affected patients. Sharing of nucleotide-identical clonotypes was significantly greater within monozygotic CF twin pairs than between unrelated CF individuals (P = 0.000026, Mann-Whitney). Only a small cohort was studied, and no association of shared CDR3 numbers with age, concordance or disease severity was found.

The twin pairs came from the European Cystic Fibrosis Twin and Sibling Study Cohort, which recruited patients from about 160 CF clinics across 14 European countries. Zygosity and CFTR genotype were verified in-house, with zygosity tested by multiplex PCR of nine short tandem repeat loci. Peripheral blood was taken from each twin, and clinical parameters were recorded on the day of blood sampling. Phenol/chloroform extraction was used to isolate genomic DNA from peripheral blood cells, and the DNA was then kept in TE buffer at 4 degrees C. Based on the germline V gene, the CDR1 and CDR2 sequences are MNHEY and SVGAGI. The CDR3, cysteine through phenylalanine, is 14 amino acids long. The sequence is cut down to CDR3 DNA, 42 bases in frame from base 1. Relative to germline, V is 7 bases shorter and J is 2 bases shorter, with 15 bases between their ends. TCR beta CDR3 regions were amplified by multiplex PCR with the immunoSEQ immune profiling system according to the manufacturer's instructions. An Illumina NextSeq system was used to carry out the sequencing. On the authors' methods: Sequence data were processed on the immunoSEQ Analyzer platform, and clonality was computed as the square root of Simpson's index of productive rearrangements. Similarity in V and J usage was measured by Jensen-Shannon distance, and OLGA was used to compute CDR3 generation probabilities. The immuneACCESS database (August 2020) and VDJdb (December 2020) were searched for shared CDR3 sequences. TCRdb holds this immuneACCESS table with in-frame rearrangements only. Some clones are missing; in checked studies, unresolved V genes explain under half, and the rest has no known cause. The DNA was the basis for D and trimming; V, J and clone size are from that table. This sample has fewer than 30,000 clones in its table, and 90% of those were observed once. The ten biggest clones cover around 0.5% of the sample.

As for this clone: Its binding antigen is unknown. Base qualities were left out, and no much larger clone turns up one base away.

Sequenced: blood. The clonotype comes from a girl aged 2 to 10 with cystic fibrosis. Recombination connected TRBV6-5 to TRBJ2-7; the D segment cannot be called with confidence. The DNA reads TGTGCCAGCATCCCCCTCAAGCGCCCCTACGAGCAGTACTTC. It codes for CASIPLKRPYEQYF.